The 26 T cell receptor beta chains listed next were all sequenced from one sample in a study of OX40 agonist ivuxolimab in advanced cancers. Generated by immunoSEQ multiplex PCR, the TCRdb table keeps only in-frame clones and is missing some. The table records under 85,000 clones, 85% to 90% of them present only once. The sample consisted of CD4+ or CD8+ T cells sorted from blood, taken in a trial of the OX40 agonist ivuxolimab. The receptors shown here come from an adult with an advanced solid tumor such as melanoma, head and neck, liver or kidney cancer.

The genes are TRBV9 and TRBJ2-2, with D tentatively TRBD1 (6 bases). This CDR3 region has 14 residues. The V gene's germline CDR1 is SGDLS and CDR2 YYNGEE. V was shortened by 1 base and J by 9 bases, with 13 bases between the two germline ends. CDR3 coding DNA: TGTGCCAGCAGCGTACAGGCGGACAGTCGGGAGCTGTTTTTT. Translated, it gives CASSVQADSRELFF. Based on the CDR3 plus reference TRBV9 and TRBJ2-2, the full variable domain is DSGVTQTPKHLITATGQRVTLRCSPRSGDLSVYWYQQSLDQGLQFLIQYYNGEERAKGNILERFSAQQFPDLHSELNLSSLELGDSALYFCASSVQADSRELFFGEGSRLTVL.

The J gene is TRBJ1-1, the V gene TRBV6-5, with 12 bases lining up with TRBD1. V lost 6 bases to trimming and J lost 4 bases; unmatched junction nucleotides: 3. The CDR3 runs to 14 residues. Germline values: CDR1 MNHEY, CDR2 SVGAGI. For the CDR3, the DNA is TGTGCCAGCAGCTGGGACAGGGGGCCCACTGAAGCTTTCTTT. This sequence encodes CASSWDRGPTEAFF.

This clone was counted once. The genes are TRBV9 and TRBJ2-7; the match to TRBD1 covers 8 bases. The trim removed 2 bases at V and 4 bases at J, leaving 5 bases unmatched. CDR3 size: 14 residues. Germline CDR1 is SGDLS and CDR2 is YYNGEE. DNA for the CDR3: TGTGCCAGCAGCGTCCACAGGGGGAGGTACGAGCAGTACTTC. Residues: CASSVHRGRYEQYF. The entire variable domain, with the rest obtained from reference TRBV9 and TRBJ2-7, is as follows: DSGVTQTPKHLITATGQRVTLRCSPRSGDLSVYWYQQSLDQGLQFLIQYYNGEERAKGNILERFSAQQFPDLHSELNLSSLELGDSALYFCASSVHRGRYEQYFGPGTRLTVT.

This rearrangement joins TRBV5-1 to TRBJ2-7, with 11 bases lining up with TRBD1. The junction had 5 bases not matched to a gene; V was cut back by 2 bases and J by 7 bases. The germline V gene encodes CDR1 SGHRS and CDR2 YFSETQ. The CDR3 is made up of 14 amino acids. CDR3 loop: CASSFGQGAGEQYF. Written as DNA, the CDR3 is TGCGCCAGCAGCTTCGGACAGGGGGCAGGTGAGCAGTACTTC.

This rearrangement joins TRBV27 to TRBJ1-2; TRBD1 agrees at 10 bases. Losses at the gene ends were 8 bases for V and 8 bases for J; bases not matched to a gene: 11. The CDR3 covers 14 residues. Germline-derived CDR1 and CDR2 are MNHEY and SMNVEV (reference sequence). The CDR3 reads CASAPGQGLEGYTF. The CDR3 DNA reads as TGTGCCAGCGCTCCGGGACAGGGGTTGGAGGGCTACACCTTC.

The rearrangement links TRBV28 to TRBJ2-5; either TRBD1 or TRBD2 may fit D (5 bases each). Per the germline V gene, CDR1 is MDHEN and CDR2 is SYDVKM. The CDR3 covers 16 residues. V was shortened by 8 bases and J by 0 bases, with 19 bases between the two germline ends. The CDR3 here is CASGSTEGRNQETQYF. The CDR3 nucleotides are TGTGCCAGCGGGTCCACCGAGGGACGGAACCAAGAGACCCAGTACTTC.

The chain carries TRBV5-1 and TRBJ2-5; the D gene is possibly TRBD1 (6 bases). This CDR3 has 14 amino acids. The germline V gene has CDR1 SGHRS and CDR2 YFSETQ. V was cut by 3 bases and J by 1 base, with 10 bases left in between. CDR3 sequence (DNA): TGCGCCAGCAGCTCTAGGACAGCCCAAGAGACCCAGTACTTC. Its translation: CASSSRTAQETQYF.

This clone was detected only a few times. The chain employs TRBV5-4 and TRBJ2-3, with D perhaps given as TRBD1 or TRBD2 (6 bases each). Trimming took 2 bases from V and 2 from J, leaving 15 bases between them. This CDR3 spans 16 amino acids. CDR1 is SGHNT and CDR2 is YYREEE in the germline V gene (reference sequence). The CDR3 bases are TGTGCCAGCAGCTTACGTCAGTGGGGGGCCACAGATACGCAGTATTTT. Its translation: CASSLRQWGATDTQYF.

For this clone: Here the CDR3 omits its conserved ending phenylalanine or tryptophan, so a read error is the likely source. The V and J genes are TRBV6-1 and TRBJ1-6, with 7 bases fitting TRBD1. The CDR3 length is 14 residues. With 6 bases clipped from V and 7 bases from J, the junction kept 6 bases outside the gene matches. CDR1 is MNHNS, CDR2 SASEGT, per germline. The CDR3 coding sequence is TGTGCCAGCAGATTAGACAGGGCCAATTCACCCCTCCACCTT. Protein sequence: CASRLDRANSPLHL.

The chain is built from TRBV10-3 and TRBJ1-2, with 7 bases aligning to TRBD1. The junction had 8 bases not matched to a gene; V was cut back by 0 bases and J by 4 bases. The CDR3 loop spans 16 amino acids. The V gene's germline CDR1 is ENHRY and CDR2 SYGVKD. The CDR3 spells CAISESTGNTLYGYTF. CDR3 DNA sequence: TGTGCCATCAGTGAGTCGACAGGGAATACCCTCTATGGCTACACCTTC.

V usage is TRBV11-3 and J usage is TRBJ2-5, with 7 bases that match TRBD2. J lost 0 bases, V lost 2 bases, and 3 bases had no gene match. The V gene's germline CDR1 is SGHNT and CDR2 YENEEA. There are 15 residues in the CDR3. The CDR3: CASSLSRGYQETQYF. Here the CDR3 DNA reads TGTGCCAGCAGCTTATCGCGGGGGTACCAAGAGACCCAGTACTTC.

This clone was observed a handful of times. The V call is TRBV5-6, the J call TRBJ2-7; D uncertain. Trimming left V 2 bases short and J 6 bases short, with 15 bases between. Germline V CDR1 and CDR2: SGHDT, YYEEEE. This CDR3 is 14 amino acids long. CDR3 loop: CASSFGPNSGEQYF. CDR3 in DNA: TGTGCCAGCAGCTTCGGACCCAATTCGGGCGAGCAGTACTTC. Variable domain in full (rest from reference TRBV5-6 and TRBJ2-7): DAGVTQSPTHLIKTRGQQVTLRCSPKSGHDTVSWYQQALGQGPQFIFQYYEEEERQRGNFPDRFSGHQFPNYSSELNVNALLLGDSALYLCASSFGPNSGEQYFGPGTRLTVT.

V gene TRBV7-9 combines with J gene TRBJ2-7, with D maybe TRBD1 (6 bases). The CDR3 is 16 residues long. The germline CDR1 and CDR2 sequences are SEHNR and FQNEAQ (reference sequence). Deletions cut 8 bases from V and 3 bases from J, with 23 bases between. The CDR3 is CASRSREGVSVYEQYF. For the CDR3, the DNA is TGTGCCAGCCGCTCAAGAGAGGGGGTTAGTGTCTACGAGCAGTACTTC.

This sequence joins TRBV5-8 and TRBJ2-3, with TRBD2 identical over 11 bases. The ends lost 0 bases at V and 8 bases at J; junction bases unmatched: 11. This CDR3 is built from 17 residues. CDR1 is SGHTS and CDR2 is YDEGEE in the germline V gene. DNA of the CDR3: TGTGCCAGCAGCTTGGCCGTAGCGGGGGGGTTGCCGGGTACGCAGTATTTT. It codes for CASSLAVAGGLPGTQYF.

This clone showed up just once. The V call is TRBV10-3, the J call TRBJ1-1, with D unresolved. The germline V gene encodes CDR1 ENHRY and CDR2 SYGVKD. Trimming took off 3 bases at V and 1 base at J, with 9 bases between the two ends. CDR3 length equals 14 residues. CDR3 bases: TGTGCCATCAGTGACTTGCGGAGGAACACTGAAGCTTTCTTT. This sequence encodes CAISDLRRNTEAFF.

The chain links TRBV7-9 to TRBJ1-1, with TRBD1 as a possible D gene (5 bases). There are 13 residues in the CDR3. V shed 5 bases and J shed 3 bases, with 10 bases lying between them. The germline V gene has CDR1 SEHNR and CDR2 FQNEAQ (reference sequence). The CDR3 nucleotides read TGTGCCAGCAGCCCCCGGGACCACACTGAAGCTTTCTTT. It codes for CASSPRDHTEAFF.

V gene TRBV5-1 combines with J gene TRBJ1-1; D not certain. This CDR3 region has 13 residues. Germline V gene lookup returns CDR1 SGHRS and CDR2 YFSETQ. V dropped 4 bases and J dropped 4 bases, with 11 bases sitting between them. The CDR3 nucleotides read TGCGCCAGCAGCCAGTTCTCGGGCACTGAAGCTTTCTTT. Amino acids: CASSQFSGTEAFF.

The chain has TRBV5-1 and TRBJ1-2; TRBD1 might be the D (6 bases). The CDR3 is 14 residues long. The V end lost 2 bases, the J end lost 7 bases, and 15 bases lay between the germline ends. The germline CDR1 and CDR2 sequences are SGHRS and YFSETQ. The CDR3 nucleotides read TGCGCCAGCAGCTTCACAGGGCAGTCGAGTGGCTACACCTTC. Protein sequence: CASSFTGQSSGYTF.

The CDR3 DNA is TGTGCCAGCAGCCCTCGGATAGCGGGGGTTAATGAGCAGTTCTTC. Residues: CASSPRIAGVNEQFF. V and J are TRBV7-2 and TRBJ2-1; 9 bases map to TRBD2. Germline assignment: CDR1 SGHTA and CDR2 FQGNSA. Germline trimming cut 5 bases from V and 7 bases from J; bases unmatched to any gene: 9. This CDR3 is built from 15 residues.

Notes on this clone: As the CDR3 is not closed by the conserved phenylalanine or tryptophan, this likely results from a read error. The chain employs TRBV6-6 and TRBJ1-2, with a possible D match to TRBD1 (6 bases). Trimming took 6 bases from V and 1 from J, leaving 9 bases between them. Germline CDR1 and CDR2: MNHNY and SVGAGI (reference sequence). The CDR3 has 13 residues. CDR3 sequence reads: CASSRDINYGYTL. CDR3 DNA: TGTGCCAGCAGCCGGGACATTAACTATGGCTACACCCTC.

The chain recombines TRBV2 with TRBJ2-7; TRBD2 matches at 8 bases. Trimming cost V 7 bases and J 4 bases; bases outside gene matches: 6. The CDR3 extends over 13 amino acids. From germline, CDR1 is SNHLY and CDR2 FYNNEI. The CDR3 DNA reads TGTGCCAGCACGGGGGGGCTTAAATACGAGCAGTACTTC. The encoded protein is CASTGGLKYEQYF.

V and J are TRBV19 and TRBJ2-1; 8 bases are shared with TRBD2. V gave up 4 bases and J gave up 4 bases; unmatched junction bases: 3. Germline CDR1 LNHDA, CDR2 SQIVND (reference sequence). The CDR3 sequence is 14 residues long. The CDR3 DNA sequence: TGTGCCAGTAGTAGAGCGGGGGTTTACAATGAGCAGTTCTTC. This codes for CASSRAGVYNEQFF.

The chain carries TRBV15 and TRBJ1-5, with no clear D. Trimming took 5 bases from V and 2 from J, leaving 19 bases between them. Looked up from germline, CDR1 is LNHNV and CDR2 is YYDKDF (reference sequence). The CDR3 covers 17 residues. The DNA for the CDR3 is TGTGCCACCAGCGGAGGACGAACGTCCCGTGGCAATCAGCCCCAGCATTTT. This encodes CATSGGRTSRGNQPQHF.

This chain connects TRBV9 to TRBJ2-2, with D possibly being TRBD2 (5 bases). The germline V gene has CDR1 SGDLS and CDR2 YYNGEE. Between the trimmed V and J ends, which lost 2 bases and 4 bases, there was a span of 18 bases. The CDR3 has 17 residues. The CDR3 spells CASSVGTSGSFTGELFF. CDR3 coding DNA: TGTGCCAGCAGCGTCGGAACTAGTGGGAGTTTCACCGGGGAGCTGTTTTTT.

This clone was seen only a few times. This rearrangement joins TRBV6-6 to TRBJ2-1; 10 positions agree with TRBD2. Germline CDR1 MNHNY, CDR2 SVGAGI (reference sequence). The CDR3 runs 15 residues. J was trimmed by 1 base and V by 5 bases; bases with no gene match: 2. The CDR3 region has the DNA TGTGCCAGCAGTCTAGCGGGGGTGTCCTACAATGAGCAGTTCTTC. It specifies CASSLAGVSYNEQFF.

This clone was seen just once. The CDR3 spells CASSQVGPSNQPQHF. DNA of the CDR3: TGCGCCAGCAGCCAAGTTGGGCCCAGCAATCAGCCCCAGCATTTT. The gene calls are TRBV4-1 and TRBJ1-5, with unresolved D. The ends were cut back, 1 base at V and 1 base at J, with 8 bases in the middle. CDR1 is MGHRA, CDR2 YSYEKL, per germline. The CDR3 runs 15 residues.